This T cell receptor (beta chain) appears in the sequencing data of a study of a mutant IDH1 vaccine in newly diagnosed glioma (dated by TCRdb to 2020 to 2023). About the study as a whole: Patients received eight vaccinations in weeks 1, 3, 5, 7, 11, 15, 19 and 23, corresponding to visits V03 through V10. Longitudinal TCRB deep sequencing was performed for roughly 25 treated patients wherever samples were available for exploratory analyses. Before enrollment, most patients had been given radiochemotherapy with temozolomide as standard therapy, while the rest had received either radiotherapy alone or temozolomide alone. Peripheral blood samples were drawn at six visits, namely V03 (baseline), V05, V07, V10, V12 and V13. Of the approximately 29 treated patients, about 62% were male and roughly 38% were female, and a mean age of roughly 41 years was recorded. Vaccination was initiated 4-6 weeks after radiotherapy alone, or concurrently with temozolomide cycles in the chemotherapy-containing groups. Results and caveats for the whole study, not just this receptor: Across multiple MHC alleles, vaccine-induced immune responses were seen in around 93% of patients. Changes in the top peripheral T cell clonotypes picked up by TCRB sequencing did not appear to be linked to pseudoprogression. The authors noted that analyses of patient blood samples could not be reproduced because of sample limitations. Availability determined which PBMC samples were chosen for TCRB deep sequencing.

Receptor amplification or capture employed the immunoSEQ multiplex PCR assay. Rearranged TCR beta chain sequences were amplified with the hsTCRB Kit following the manufacturer's protocol. An Illumina MiSeq was used to sequence the TCRB libraries. Processing in the source paper ran as follows. The proprietary platform of the kit vendor was used for demultiplexing, trimming and gene mapping. TCRdb's version of the immuneACCESS table is confined to in-frame rearrangements and falls short of the full clone set. An unresolved V gene accounts for under half of the shortfall where checked; the remainder is of unknown origin. For V, J and clone size, that table is used; D and trimming come from the DNA. The sample records 70,000 to 95,000 clones, approximately 85% of which are singletons. The top ten clones comprise around 0.73% of the sample. Based on the germline V gene, the CDR1 and CDR2 sequences are MNHNS and SASEGT. From its cysteine to its phenylalanine, the CDR3 spans 17 amino acids. Only the CDR3 portion is preserved as DNA: 51 bases, with reading frame beginning at the first base. V is pared back by 3 bases and J by 4 bases, with 19 bases lying between the germline termini.

The sample's time point label, decoded: week 23, last vaccination. A 20-mer mutant IDH1 peptide at 300 micrograms in Montanide made up each vaccine dose, which was injected subcutaneously together with topical imiquimod. Donors had newly diagnosed WHO grade 3 or 4 IDH1-mutant astrocytomas with loss of nuclear ATRX. The samples were drawn from NOA16, a multicentre, single-arm, open-label phase I trial in Germany that tested a mutant IDH1 peptide vaccine in humans for the first time. The DNeasy Blood and Tissue Kit was used to extract genomic DNA from EDTA blood for TCRB sequencing. In regard to this clone: Its antigen is not yet known. Base qualities are not recorded, but no much larger clone differs from it by a single base.

This chain is built from TRBV6-1 and TRBJ1-3, with the identity of the D gene unclear. This sequence was found in a woman aged 45-59 years with glioma. The sequencing used PBMCs, collected from a glioma patient whose treatment included an IDH1 peptide vaccine. The sequence in DNA is TGTGCCAGCAGTGAGTTGTTCGATTCGGTCGGGGGAAACACCATATATTTT. This codes for CASSELFDSVGGNTIYF.